Listed below are T cell receptor beta chains from one sample, sequenced in a study of T cell responses to AZD1222 COVID-19 vaccine. Sequencing was performed with immunoSEQ multiplex PCR; in TCRdb, only in-frame clones are kept and a portion is missing. The profile shows 150,000 to 160,000 clones, around nine tenths of them singletons. The starting material was peripheral blood, obtained 28 days after the second AZD1222 dose. The receptors stem from an adult who received the AZD1222 COVID-19 vaccine. CDR3s include the opening cysteine and the closing phenylalanine or tryptophan. The D gene is left open where the match is weak. For some rows the clone size is stated as once, few or many, or as a class when expanded; others skip it.

v_call	clone_size	j_call	d_call	cdr3_nt	cdr3_aa
TRBV27	.	TRBJ1-1	.	TGTGCCAGCAGGCCCCAGGGAGCCCAAGATGTGACTTTCTTT	CASRPQGAQDVTFF
TRBV6-5	.	TRBJ1-6	.	TGTGCCAGCAAAATAAAACAGGGTTTGAATTCACCCCTCCACTTT	CASKIKQGLNSPLHF
TRBV11-2	once	TRBJ2-1	TRBD1	TGTGCCAGCAGTGACAGGGACAATGAGCAGTTCTTC	CASSDRDNEQFF
TRBV28	.	TRBJ1-5	.	TGTGCCAGCAGTTTGGTCTCCCAGCCCCAGCATTTT	CASSLVSQPQHF
TRBV9	.	TRBJ2-3	.	TGTGCCAGCAGCGGCACCGGAGATACGCAGTATTTT	CASSGTGDTQYF
TRBV11-3	once	TRBJ2-1	.	TGTGCCAGCAGCCTAACAAAGTTGGGTGAGCAGTTCTTC	CASSLTKLGEQFF
TRBV7-3	.	TRBJ1-5	.	TGTGCCAGCAGCATTCAGCCCAATCAGCCCCAGCATTTT	CASSIQPNQPQHF
TRBV28	.	TRBJ2-3	TRBD1	TGTGCCAGCAGTTTAGCCACAGGGGGCGCAAGGGATACGCAGTATTTT	CASSLATGGARDTQYF
TRBV19	.	TRBJ2-1	.	TGTGCCAGTAGTATAGGAGGGGTCAATGAGCAGTTCTTC	CASSIGGVNEQFF
TRBV9	.	TRBJ2-2	.	TGTGCCAGCAGCGGGACAGCGAACACCGGGGAGCTGTTTTTT	CASSGTANTGELFF
TRBV21-1	.	TRBJ1-4	.	TGTGCCAGCAGCATCCGACAGGGGGAAGCGCCTAATGAAAAACTGTTTTTT	CASSIRQGEAPNEKLFF
TRBV18	.	TRBJ1-2	.	TGTGCCAGCTCACCACTGCGGCAGGGAGCCAACTATGGCTACACCTTC	CASSPLRQGANYGYTF
TRBV4-1	.	TRBJ1-1	.	TGCGCCAGCAGCCAAGAACCGGGACGCCTCACTGAAGCTTTCTTT	CASSQEPGRLTEAFF
TRBV5-5	.	TRBJ2-7	TRBD2	TGTGCCAGCAGCTGGGGACTAGCGGGGGGGTATCTCTCCTACGAGCAGTACTTC	CASSWGLAGGYLSYEQYF
TRBV12-3/TRBV12-4	few	TRBJ2-1	.	TGTGCCAGCAGTTGGGTGTCAAATGAGCAGTTCTTC	CASSWVSNEQFF
TRBV2	.	TRBJ2-3	.	TGTGCCAGCAGTGGCCTAGCCGCTAGCACAGATACGCAGTATTTT	CASSGLAASTDTQYF
TRBV27	.	TRBJ2-1	TRBD2	TGTGCCAGCAGTCCCGGACTAGCGGGAGCCTCTCCCTACAATGAGCAGTTCTTC	CASSPGLAGASPYNEQFF
TRBV15	.	TRBJ1-5	TRBD1	TGTGCCACCAGCACACACAGGGGTGCTAATCAGCCCCAGCATTTT	CATSTHRGANQPQHF
TRBV28	.	TRBJ1-2	.	TGTGCCAGCAGTCCCCGACCCAGGGGCGGAAACTATGGCTACACCTTC	CASSPRPRGGNYGYTF
TRBV28	.	TRBJ1-5	.	TGTGCCAGCAGTTTTGGAGGGATCCAGCCCCAGCATTTT	CASSFGGIQPQHF
TRBV15	once	TRBJ2-1	.	TGTGCCACCAGCAGAGAAGGTGATTTGTTTGGTGAGCAGTTCTTC	CATSREGDLFGEQFF
TRBV5-1	.	TRBJ2-5	.	TGCGCCAGCAGCTCAGGGACGGGGAACCAAGAGACCCAGTACTTC	CASSSGTGNQETQYF
TRBV21-1	.	TRBJ2-3	.	TGTGCCAGCAGCAAAAGAAGTAGACAGGGGGCAGGAGATACGCAGTATTTT	CASSKRSRQGAGDTQYF
TRBV19	.	TRBJ1-2	.	TGTGCCTCCCAGGGGAGGTCCCATACTAACTATGGCTACACCTTC	CASQGRSHTNYGYTF
TRBV28	.	TRBJ2-2	.	TGTGCCAGCAGTTTATCCCCGGCCTTGACGGCCGGGGAGCTGTTTTTT	CASSLSPALTAGELFF
TRBV10-3	once	TRBJ1-1	.	TGTGCCATCAGTGCACAGGGTGGGGGCACTGAAGCTTTCTTT	CAISAQGGGTEAFF
TRBV15	.	TRBJ2-5	TRBD1	TGTGCCACCAGCAGAGGGGGGACAGGGGGAGAGACCCAGTACTTC	CATSRGGTGGETQYF
TRBV5-8	.	TRBJ2-1	.	TGTGCCAGGGGGGAGTCCTACAATGAGCAGTTCTTC	CARGESYNEQFF
TRBV7-3	.	TRBJ1-5	TRBD1	TGTGCCAGCAGTACGACAGGGAATTCCGGGCAGCCCCAGCATTTT	CASSTTGNSGQPQHF
TRBV5-4	.	TRBJ1-1	.	TGTGCCAGCAACCGGGGCTGGGAGGGCACTGAAGCTTTCTTT	CASNRGWEGTEAFF
TRBV5-1	.	TRBJ1-6	.	TGCGCCAGCAGTATCTCGGATAATTCACCCCTCCACTTT	CASSISDNSPLHF
TRBV7-8	.	TRBJ2-1	TRBD2	TGTGCCAGCAGCTTAGGGACTAGCGGGGGGGACAATGAGCAGTTCTTC	CASSLGTSGGDNEQFF
TRBV30	.	TRBJ1-2	.	TGTGCCTGGACACACCAGCTAGCTAACTATGGCTACACCTTC	CAWTHQLANYGYTF
TRBV24-1	.	TRBJ2-2	.	TGTGCCACCAGTGATTTGAGGGGGTCCGGGGAGCTGTTTTTT	CATSDLRGSGELFF
TRBV18	.	TRBJ2-1	TRBD1	TGTGCCAGCTCGCCAGACAGGGGTTCGTTCTTC	CASSPDRGSFF
TRBV3-1/TRBV3-2	.	TRBJ1-6	TRBD1	TGTGCCAGCAGCCCCACCAGACAGGGCCCCTCACCCCTCCACTTT	CASSPTRQGPSPLHF
TRBV18	.	TRBJ2-1	.	TGTGCCAGCTCACCCTTCAGCGACGCCATGAACAATGAGCAGTTCTTC	CASSPFSDAMNNEQFF
TRBV28	.	TRBJ2-1	TRBD1	TGTGCCAGCACCTGGACAGGGGGGTCGGATGAGCAGTTCTTC	CASTWTGGSDEQFF
TRBV6-1	.	TRBJ2-2	.	TGTGCCAGCAGTCTTTGGGGGAACACCGGGGAGCTGTTTTTT	CASSLWGNTGELFF
TRBV5-6	once	TRBJ2-3	TRBD2	TGTGCCAGCAGCTTGGCCCCCCCTAGCGGGGGGGCAGATACGCAGTATTTT	CASSLAPPSGGADTQYF
TRBV19	.	TRBJ2-7	.	TGTGCCAGTAGTTTCGGAAGAAACTACGAGCAGTACTTC	CASSFGRNYEQYF
TRBV4-1	.	TRBJ2-5	.	TGCGCCAGCAGCCATACCCCCCCTCCTCTAGAAGGTGATATAGACGGGGAGACCCAGTACTTC	CASSHTPPPLEGDIDGETQYF
TRBV10-2	.	TRBJ1-2	.	TGCGCCAGCAGTGAGATTTGGAGTCGACAATCTGGCTACACCTTC	CASSEIWSRQSGYTF
TRBV2	.	TRBJ1-5	TRBD1	TGTGCCAGCAGCGCGGACAGGGGGCCTCGCAATCAGCCCCAGCATTTT	CASSADRGPRNQPQHF
TRBV25-1	.	TRBJ2-7	.	TGTGCCAGCAGTGAATATGGAGGGGTCCACGAGCAGTACTTC	CASSEYGGVHEQYF
TRBV6-5	.	TRBJ1-4	.	TGTGCCAGCAGCCGAACGTATGCAACTAATGAAAAACTGTTTTTT	CASSRTYATNEKLFF
TRBV6-1	.	TRBJ2-6	.	TGTGCCAGCAGTGAAGTTGAGGCCTCTGGGGCCAACGTCCTGACTTTC	CASSEVEASGANVLTF
TRBV3-1/TRBV3-2	.	TRBJ1-1	.	TGTGCCAGCAGCCAAGAAGGCTTCGACAGACTGAACACTGAAGCTTTCTTT	CASSQEGFDRLNTEAFF
TRBV6-6	.	TRBJ1-2	TRBD1	TGTGCCAGCAGTCACGACGGGACAGGGGTGTCGTCTTTCGGCTACACCTTC	CASSHDGTGVSSFGYTF
TRBV15	.	TRBJ1-5	TRBD1	TGTGCCACCAGCAGAGATGGGGAGGGGGGACAGGGGGCCCGGAGCAATCAGCCCCAGCATTTT	CATSRDGEGGQGARSNQPQHF
TRBV5-5	.	TRBJ1-1	.	TGTGCCAGCAGCGTATCTCCTCGACGGACGAACACTGAAGCTTTCTTT	CASSVSPRRTNTEAFF
TRBV2	.	TRBJ2-7	.	TGTGCCAGCAGGGGGGACGGTTCTTACGAGCAGTACTTC	CASRGDGSYEQYF
TRBV18	.	TRBJ1-6	.	TGTGCCAGCTCACCGCAGGGGCAGGATAATTCACCCCTCCACTTT	CASSPQGQDNSPLHF